This TCR beta chain originates from a study of cytomegalovirus exposure and HLA in healthy donors. Study results and caveats: 87-base-pair reads could not separate some V segments, including TRBV6-2 and TRBV6-3.

Amplification used 60 Vbeta primers and 13 Jbeta primers. Assay used: immunoSEQ multiplex PCR; TCRdb lists only in-frame clones, some missing. The sample records under 150,000 clones, about 84% being singletons. Germline CDR1 is SGHNT and CDR2 is YYREEE (reference sequence). The CDR3 contains 14 residues. The V and J ends lost 2 bases and 4 bases respectively, with 12 bases between them. A note on this clone: As yet, its antigen is unknown.

The sequenced material came from PBMCs. V and J are TRBV5-4 and TRBJ1-2, with D possibly TRBD1 on 6 matching bases. The receptor's source is a woman aged 40 to 49 in good health and CMV-seropositive. The CDR3 coding sequence is TGTGCCAGCAGCTTTACGACAGGTCCCTATGGCTACACCTTC. Translated, it gives CASSFTTGPYGYTF.